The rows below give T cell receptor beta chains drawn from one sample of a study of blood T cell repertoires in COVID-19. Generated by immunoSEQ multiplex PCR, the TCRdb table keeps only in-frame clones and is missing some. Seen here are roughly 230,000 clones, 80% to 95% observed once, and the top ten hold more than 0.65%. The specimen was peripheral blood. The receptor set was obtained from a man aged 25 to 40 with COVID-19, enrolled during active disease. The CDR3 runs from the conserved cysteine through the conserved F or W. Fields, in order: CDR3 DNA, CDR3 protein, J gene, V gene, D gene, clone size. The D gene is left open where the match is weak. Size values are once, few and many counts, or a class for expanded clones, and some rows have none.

CDR3 DNA: TGTGCCAGCAGACGGGGGGTAGGAGGATACGAGCAGTACTTC
CDR3 protein: CASRRGVGGYEQYF
J gene: TRBJ2-7
V gene: TRBV6-5
D gene: TRBD2
clone size: .

CDR3 DNA: TGTGCCAGCAGCTTGAAGGACAGCGGCTATGGCTACACCTTC
CDR3 protein: CASSLKDSGYGYTF
J gene: TRBJ1-2
V gene: TRBV5-4
D gene: .
clone size: .

CDR3 DNA: TGTGCCAGCAGCGCTAACAGAAGAAGTGGGGAGCTGTTTTTT
CDR3 protein: CASSANRRSGELFF
J gene: TRBJ2-2
V gene: TRBV9
D gene: .
clone size: .

CDR3 DNA: TGTGCCAGCAGCGTAGGAGGGGGAGAGACCCAGTACTTC
CDR3 protein: CASSVGGGETQYF
J gene: TRBJ2-5
V gene: TRBV9
D gene: .
clone size: once

CDR3 DNA: TGTGCCAGCTCACAGGCCGAGGCGGAAGCTTTCTTT
CDR3 protein: CASSQAEAEAFF
J gene: TRBJ1-1
V gene: TRBV18
D gene: .
clone size: .

CDR3 DNA: TGTGCCAGCAGACGAGAGGGTTTCACAGATACGCAGTATTTT
CDR3 protein: CASRREGFTDTQYF
J gene: TRBJ2-3
V gene: TRBV3-1/TRBV3-2
D gene: .
clone size: .

CDR3 DNA: TGTGCCAGCTCACCACTCCAGGGAGGAGAAAAACTGTTTTTT
CDR3 protein: CASSPLQGGEKLFF
J gene: TRBJ1-4
V gene: TRBV18
D gene: .
clone size: .

CDR3 DNA: TGTGCCAGCAGCCTCACAGGGTACGGGACCCAGTACTTC
CDR3 protein: CASSLTGYGTQYF
J gene: TRBJ2-5
V gene: TRBV12-3/TRBV12-4
D gene: .
clone size: .

CDR3 DNA: TGCAGCGTTGAGACGACTATGAACACTGAAGCTTTCTTT
CDR3 protein: CSVETTMNTEAFF
J gene: TRBJ1-1
V gene: TRBV29-1
D gene: .
clone size: .

CDR3 DNA: TGCGCCAGCAGCCAAGTCCGGACAGGAACCTACGAGCAGTACTTC
CDR3 protein: CASSQVRTGTYEQYF
J gene: TRBJ2-7
V gene: TRBV4-1
D gene: TRBD1
clone size: .

CDR3 DNA: TGTGCCAGCAGTTTGGGGGGAGGGGCGAATCAGCCCCAGCATTTT
CDR3 protein: CASSLGGGANQPQHF
J gene: TRBJ1-5
V gene: TRBV2
D gene: .
clone size: .

CDR3 DNA: TGTGCTAGTGGCCAGGGGTCCTCCTACAATGAGCAGTTCTTC
CDR3 protein: CASGQGSSYNEQFF
J gene: TRBJ2-1
V gene: TRBV12-5
D gene: .
clone size: .

CDR3 DNA: TGCGCCAGCAGCGCGTGGGCTAATTCACCCCTCCACTTT
CDR3 protein: CASSAWANSPLHF
J gene: TRBJ1-6
V gene: TRBV5-1
D gene: .
clone size: .

CDR3 DNA: TGTGCCAGCAGCGTACAGGGGACAGGGTTTAACTATGGCTACACCTTC
CDR3 protein: CASSVQGTGFNYGYTF
J gene: TRBJ1-2
V gene: TRBV9
D gene: TRBD1
clone size: .

CDR3 DNA: TGTGCCAGCAGTGAAGCGGGCAGAACCACCGGGGAGCTGTTTTTT
CDR3 protein: CASSEAGRTTGELFF
J gene: TRBJ2-2
V gene: TRBV6-1
D gene: .
clone size: .

CDR3 DNA: TGTGCCAGTAGTATAGACGGGACACTGAATAACTATGGCTACACCTTC
CDR3 protein: CASSIDGTLNNYGYTF
J gene: TRBJ1-2
V gene: TRBV19
D gene: .
clone size: .

CDR3 DNA: TGTGCCAGTAGTGGGACAGCCTACAATGAGCAGTTCTTC
CDR3 protein: CASSGTAYNEQFF
J gene: TRBJ2-1
V gene: TRBV19
D gene: TRBD1
clone size: .

CDR3 DNA: TGTGCCAGCAGTCCGGGACAGGGAGGCTATGGCTACACCTTC
CDR3 protein: CASSPGQGGYGYTF
J gene: TRBJ1-2
V gene: TRBV4-2
D gene: TRBD1
clone size: .

CDR3 DNA: TGTGCCAGCTCACAAGGGCGAGGGGAGACCCAGTACTTC
CDR3 protein: CASSQGRGETQYF
J gene: TRBJ2-5
V gene: TRBV18
D gene: .
clone size: once

CDR3 DNA: TGTGCCAGCAGTCCTTGGACAGGGCAGGGGACTGAAGCTTTCTTT
CDR3 protein: CASSPWTGQGTEAFF
J gene: TRBJ1-1
V gene: TRBV6-5
D gene: TRBD1
clone size: .

CDR3 DNA: TGTGCCAGCAGCCTCACGGGGACTTCGAATTCACCCCTCCACTTT
CDR3 protein: CASSLTGTSNSPLHF
J gene: TRBJ1-6
V gene: TRBV13
D gene: .
clone size: once

CDR3 DNA: TGTGCCAGCAGCTTAATCACGGGGGACACTGAAGCTTTCTTT
CDR3 protein: CASSLITGDTEAFF
J gene: TRBJ1-1
V gene: TRBV7-3
D gene: .
clone size: .

CDR3 DNA: TGTGCCAGCTCCCCGACAGCTACATATAGCAATCAGCCCCAGCATTTT
CDR3 protein: CASSPTATYSNQPQHF
J gene: TRBJ1-5
V gene: TRBV27
D gene: .
clone size: .

CDR3 DNA: TGTGCCAGCAGCTCAGACTTGAGTTCCTACAATGAGCAGTTCTTC
CDR3 protein: CASSSDLSSYNEQFF
J gene: TRBJ2-1
V gene: TRBV7-2
D gene: .
clone size: .